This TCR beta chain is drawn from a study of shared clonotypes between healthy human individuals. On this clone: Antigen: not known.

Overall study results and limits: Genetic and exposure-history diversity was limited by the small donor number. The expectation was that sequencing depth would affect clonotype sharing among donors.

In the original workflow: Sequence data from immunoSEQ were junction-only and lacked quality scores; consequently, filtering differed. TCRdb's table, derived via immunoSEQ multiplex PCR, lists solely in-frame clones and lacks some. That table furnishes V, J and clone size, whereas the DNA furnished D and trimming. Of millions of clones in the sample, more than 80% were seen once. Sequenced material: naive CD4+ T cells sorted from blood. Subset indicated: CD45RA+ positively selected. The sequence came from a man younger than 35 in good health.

The CDR3 coding sequence is TGTGCCAGCTCACCATTCACCTCTGGGGCTTACCAAGAGACCCAGTACTTC. Amino acids: CASSPFTSGAYQETQYF. The rearrangement joins TRBV18 to TRBJ2-5; D might be TRBD1 (5 bases). Germline lookup yields CDR1 KGHSH and CDR2 LQKENI. The CDR3 loop spans 17 amino acids. Trimming cost V 2 bases and J 0 bases, with 16 bases left between them. Full variable domain (rest looked up from reference TRBV18 and TRBJ2-5): NAGVMQNPRHLVRRRGQEARLRCSPMKGHSHVYWYRQLPEEGLKFMVYLQKENIIDESGMPKERFSAEFPKEGPSILRIQQVVRGDSAAYFCASSPFTSGAYQETQYFGPGTRLLVL.